What follows is one T cell receptor (beta chain) and its context. This sample was taken from a study of cytomegalovirus exposure and HLA in healthy donors. At the level of the study: A previous analysis identified 117 million unique TCR beta sequences derived from about 180 million T cells.

Vbeta (60) and Jbeta (13) primers were used in the PCR. The repertoire was sequenced with immunoSEQ multiplex PCR; TCRdb's copy has only in-frame clones and lacks some. This sample's clone table lists 20,000 to 25,000 clones. Germline-derived CDR1 and CDR2 are SGHDT and YYEEEE. V lost 6 bases to trimming and J lost 3 bases; unmatched junction nucleotides: 4. CDR3 length: 13 amino acids. The material sequenced was PBMCs. The V and J genes are TRBV5-6 and TRBJ1-1; the match to TRBD1 covers 8 bases. This clonotype was sampled from a male donor in good health and CMV-seropositive. The CDR3 spells CASTQGAHTEAFF. CDR3 DNA: TGTGCCAGCACCCAGGGGGCGCACACTGAAGCTTTCTTT. Looking up the rest from reference TRBV5-6 and TRBJ1-1 gives the full variable domain: DAGVTQSPTHLIKTRGQQVTLRCSPKSGHDTVSWYQQALGQGPQFIFQYYEEEERQRGNFPDRFSGHQFPNYSSELNVNALLLGDSALYLCASTQGAHTEAFFGQGTRLTVV.